This T cell receptor (beta chain) was recovered during a study of blood T cell repertoires in COVID-19. Overall study context: Samples of COVID-19 (acute and convalescent) were obtained from the United States, Italy and Spain.

Methods used by the authors: Amplification of reference gene primers was used by the study to estimate nucleated cell counts. Here immunoSEQ multiplex PCR was the method, and the copy in TCRdb shows in-frame clones only, minus some. The V and J calls and the clone size are those of that table, but D and trimming were determined from the DNA. The data contain about 210,000 clones, roughly 94% of them singletons. There are a few counts of this clone. Germline CDR1 is SGHTA and CDR2 is FQGNSA. CDR3 length: 11 amino acids. V lost 7 bases, J lost 3 bases, and 7 bases lay in between. The specimen sequenced was peripheral blood. The V and J genes are TRBV7-2 and TRBJ2-7; no clear D gene. The TCR sequence derives from a man younger than 40 with acute or convalescent COVID-19. The DNA for the CDR3 is TGTGCCAGCACTCGAGGCTACGAGCAGTACTTC. Its protein product is CASTRGYEQYF.